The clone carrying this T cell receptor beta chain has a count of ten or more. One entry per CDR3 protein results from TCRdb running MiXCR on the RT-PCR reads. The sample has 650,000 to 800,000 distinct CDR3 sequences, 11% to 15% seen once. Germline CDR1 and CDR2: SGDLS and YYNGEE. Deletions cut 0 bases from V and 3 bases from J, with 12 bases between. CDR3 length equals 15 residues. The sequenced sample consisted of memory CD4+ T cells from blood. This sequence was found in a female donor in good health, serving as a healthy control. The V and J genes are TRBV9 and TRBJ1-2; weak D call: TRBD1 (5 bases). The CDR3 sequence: CASSVEGFGDYGYTF. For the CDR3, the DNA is TGTGCCAGCAGCGTAGAGGGGTTCGGGGACTATGGCTACACCTTC.